The clone carrying this TCR beta chain was picked up one time. These data come from a study of cytomegalovirus exposure and HLA in healthy donors. Primers included in the PCR were 60 Vbeta and 13 Jbeta primers. Only in-frame clones appear in the TCRdb table, and some are missing; sequencing was by immunoSEQ multiplex PCR. In the table there are about 180,000 clones, over 60% of which are singletons. V dropped 11 bases and J dropped 6 bases, with 16 bases sitting between them. The CDR3 covers 12 residues. Germline CDR1 reads MNHNS; CDR2 reads SASEGT. Sequenced input: PBMCs. The clonotype comes from a man aged 40-49 years in good health and CMV-seronegative. This chain connects TRBV6-1 to TRBJ1-2; D is possibly TRBD1 (6 bases). CDR3 region: CAGIRQANGYTF. DNA for the CDR3: TGTGCCGGAATCCGACAGGCGAATGGCTACACCTTC.